The source of this T cell receptor beta chain is a study of cytomegalovirus exposure and HLA in healthy donors. Findings of the study overall: TCR beta chains numbering approximately 150 were designated cytomegalovirus-associated. Specificity for CMV antigens was confirmed in vitro for a few of the CMV-associated chains.

Sequenced by immunoSEQ multiplex PCR; TCRdb stores in-frame clones only, minus some. Altogether some 170,000 clones are present, around nine tenths being singletons, with the ten largest covering approximately 1.5%. This CDR3 contains 14 residues. V lost 3 bases, J lost 7 bases, and 13 bases lay in between. In germline, CDR1 is SNHLY, CDR2 FYNNEI. These donors were members of the approximately 120-subject validation cohort, a group separate from the approximately 670-subject first cohort. About this clone: Its antigen is undetermined.

The receptor was derived from a woman in her thirties in good health and CMV-seronegative. The V and J genes are TRBV2 and TRBJ1-5; the D gene is possibly TRBD1 (6 bases). The sequencing input was PBMCs. The CDR3 is CASSDRGGRQPQHF. The CDR3 nucleotides read TGTGCCAGCAGTGATCGCGGGGGCAGACAGCCCCAGCATTTT.